These 3 T cell receptor beta chains were all obtained from the same sample, sequenced in a study of blood T cell repertoires in COVID-19. Clones were read by immunoSEQ multiplex PCR, and TCRdb kept only the in-frame ones, dropping some. The repertoire holds roughly 520,000 clones, with 85% to 90% as singletons. The material sequenced was PBMCs or T cells enriched from blood (not recorded which). Receptor source: a middle-aged woman who had recovered from COVID-19.

The genes are TRBV2 and TRBJ2-2; 10 nucleotides align to TRBD1. The CDR3 has 15 residues. Per germline, CDR1 SNHLY and CDR2 FYNNEI. After removal of 6 bases from V and 7 bases from J, the junction contained 8 bases not matched to a gene. CDR3 amino acids: CASSLEGQGFGELFF. CDR3 DNA: TGTGCCAGCAGCCTAGAGGGACAGGGGTTCGGGGAGCTGTTTTTT. Supplemented by reference TRBV2 and TRBJ2-2, the full variable domain reads EPEVTQTPSHQVTQMGQEVILRCVPISNHLYFYWYRQILGQKVEFLVSFYNNEISEKSEIFDDQFSVERPDGSNFTLKIRSTKLEDSAMYFCASSLEGQGFGELFFGEGSRLTVL.

This clone was counted a single time. The chain is built from TRBV23-1 and TRBJ2-7; 13 positions match TRBD2. TRBV23-1 is given ORF status, its function remaining uncertain. The CDR3 sequence is 18 residues long. V lost 2 bases, J lost 4 bases, and 11 bases stayed unmatched. This CDR3 is CASSQTLPGLAGMYEQYF. The CDR3 nucleotides read TGCGCCAGCAGTCAAACCCTCCCGGGACTAGCGGGAATGTACGAGCAGTACTTC.

This sequence joins TRBV12-3 or TRBV12-4 and TRBJ2-3; D call uncertain. This CDR3 has 13 amino acids. Trimming pared 2 bases from V and 5 bases from J, leaving 8 bases between. The CDR3 is CASSLLEKDTQYF. In DNA form, the CDR3 reads TGTGCCAGCAGTTTACTAGAGAAAGATACGCAGTATTTT.